This T cell receptor (beta chain) is from a study of control samples from healthy donors and cancer patients. CDR1 SGHKS and CDR2 YYEKEE come from the germline V gene (reference sequence). CDR3 length: 12 residues. V was cut by 1 base and J by 10 bases, with 8 bases left in between. The sample holds many counts of this clone. Sequenced by immunoSEQ multiplex PCR; TCRdb stores in-frame clones only, minus some. Among some 140,000 clones, around 90% were seen once, and the ten largest hold approximately 10%. This clonotype was obtained from a man younger than 40 in good health. V is TRBV5-5 and J is TRBJ2-2, with D uncertain. The sequenced sample was blood. Written as DNA, the CDR3 is TGTGCCAGCAGCTTGAGCCCCGTGGAGCTGTTTTTT. Protein sequence: CASSLSPVELFF.